This T cell receptor beta chain was sequenced for a study of blood T cell repertoires in COVID-19. Study at large: Sources were T cells, B-cell-depleted T cells, or PBMCs; the material itself was cDNA or gDNA.

This clone is a singleton in its sample. V was shortened by 6 bases and J by 6 bases, with 15 bases between the two germline ends. Germline CDR1 is MNHEY and CDR2 is SVGAGI. The CDR3 is made up of 15 amino acids. In the original workflow: Amplification of reference gene primers provided the estimated nucleated cell counts. Clones were sequenced by immunoSEQ multiplex PCR, and TCRdb holds only the in-frame ones, with some missing. V and J calls and clone size follow that table, whereas D and trimming were derived from the DNA. The sample has 120,000 or so clones; roughly 84% are singletons. The sequenced sample was peripheral blood. The receptor comes from a woman in her 30s who had recovered from COVID-19. V gene TRBV6-5 combines with J gene TRBJ2-6; no firm D call. CDR3 sequence reads: CASRFSITEANVLTF. CDR3 sequence (DNA): TGTGCCAGCAGGTTCAGTATTACCGAGGCCAACGTCCTGACTTTC.